This T cell receptor beta chain was documented in a study of human T cells and chemical hapten exposure. Looking at the study overall: Alopecia areata, totalis or universalis affected patients who were mostly female. Study findings and constraints: Expanded TCRs were compared with controls, and the expanded TCRs formed significantly more large CDR3 similarity clusters.

CDR1 and CDR2 from the germline V gene are SGDLS and YYNGEE. V shed 4 bases and J 3 bases; nucleotides not matched to a gene: 12. CDR3 length: 17 amino acids. Unique molecular identifiers were attached to individual cDNA molecules during library preparation. Via MiXCR, TCRdb re-called the RACE reads, giving one row per CDR3 protein. The sample contains more than 60,000 distinct CDR3 sequences, around 10% of which appear only once. Stated time point: patch test 2, 6 weeks after DPC sensitization. Treatment described: therapeutic diphenylcyclopropenone sensitization with weekly scalp DPC. In every case, blood was obtained before the patch test was applied. This clonotype was observed a handful of times. Its antigen is unknown.

The chain uses TRBV9 and TRBJ2-1; 8 bases fit TRBD2. The specimen was whole blood, collected in connection with sensitization to the hapten diphenylcyclopropenone (DPC). The sequence derives from a woman in her forties or fifties with alopecia areata. Some clones in this sample may be carry-over from other donors' samples. As DNA, the CDR3 is TGTGCCAGCAGCTTCACCGGGACTAGAGCGCTCTACAATGAGCAGTTCTTC. Translation gives CASSFTGTRALYNEQFF.